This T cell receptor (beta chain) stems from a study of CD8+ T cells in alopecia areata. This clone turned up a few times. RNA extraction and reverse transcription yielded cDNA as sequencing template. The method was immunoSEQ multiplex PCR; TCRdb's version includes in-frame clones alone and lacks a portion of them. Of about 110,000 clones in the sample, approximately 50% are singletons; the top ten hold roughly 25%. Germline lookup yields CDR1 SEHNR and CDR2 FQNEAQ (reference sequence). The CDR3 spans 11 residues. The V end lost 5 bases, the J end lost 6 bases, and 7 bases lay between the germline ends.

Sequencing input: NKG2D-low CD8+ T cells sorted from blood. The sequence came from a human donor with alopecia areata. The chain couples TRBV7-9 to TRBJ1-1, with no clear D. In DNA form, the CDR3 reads TGTGCCAGCAGCCCCGGACCTGAAGCTTTCTTT. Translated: CASSPGPEAFF.